These 23 T cell receptor beta chains were all obtained from the same sample, sequenced in a study of cytomegalovirus exposure and HLA in healthy donors. This table comes from immunoSEQ multiplex PCR, and its TCRdb copy is limited to in-frame clones, with some not included. The sample contains 90,000 to 100,000 clones, about 88% of which appear only once. Sequencing was done on a sample of PBMCs. All receptors derive from a man between 18 and 35 years old in good health and CMV-seropositive.

CDR3 amino acids: CASSPRLAESSYNEQFF. In DNA, the CDR3 is TGCGCCAGCAGCCCTCGACTAGCTGAGAGCTCCTACAATGAGCAGTTCTTC. V usage is TRBV4-3 and J usage is TRBJ2-1; 7 nucleotides align to TRBD2. The germline gives CDR1 LGHNA, CDR2 YSLEER. The trim removed 4 bases at V and 0 bases at J, leaving 9 bases unmatched. The CDR3 extends over 17 amino acids.

The V gene is TRBV7-9, the J gene TRBJ2-5, with D perhaps matching TRBD1 (6 bases). Germline V gene sequence: CDR1 SEHNR, CDR2 FQNEAQ (reference sequence). V lost 5 bases, J lost 4 bases, and 20 bases lay in between. The CDR3 sequence is 16 residues long. The CDR3 here is CASSDTQGPVGETQYF. The CDR3 DNA is TGTGCCAGCAGCGATACACAGGGCCCCGTTGGAGAGACCCAGTACTTC.

This clone was found once. The genes are TRBV7-9 and TRBJ2-3; D perhaps matches TRBD2 (5 bases). The length of the CDR3 is 17 residues. The ends were cut back, 1 base at V and 6 bases at J, with 20 bases in the middle. Per germline, CDR1 SEHNR and CDR2 FQNEAQ (reference sequence). The CDR3: CASSLEHLAENMDTQYF. For the CDR3, the DNA is TGTGCCAGCAGCTTAGAGCACCTAGCAGAGAATATGGATACGCAGTATTTT.

This chain links TRBV2 with TRBJ2-1; TRBD2 aligns across 9 bases. This CDR3 has 15 residues. V lost 4 bases to trimming and J lost 8 bases; unmatched junction nucleotides: 9. The germline CDR1 and CDR2 sequences are SNHLY and FYNNEI. CDR3 region: CASSGGTSHKDEQFF. Here the CDR3 DNA reads TGTGCCAGCAGTGGGGGGACTAGCCATAAGGATGAGCAGTTCTTC.

J is TRBJ2-3 and V is TRBV27, with 9 bases that match TRBD1. After removal of 5 bases from V and 1 base from J, the junction contained 7 bases not matched to a gene. The germline gives CDR1 MNHEY, CDR2 SMNVEV (reference sequence). CDR3 length: 16 amino acids. The CDR3 DNA follows: TGTGCCAGCAGTACCACAGGGGGCACTGGCACAGATACGCAGTATTTT. This sequence encodes CASSTTGGTGTDTQYF.

The chain joins TRBV5-6 to TRBJ2-7; a weak D match, TRBD2 (7 bases). This CDR3 has 15 residues. Between the trimmed V and J ends, which lost 5 bases and 3 bases, there was a span of 18 bases. Germline V gene lookup returns CDR1 SGHDT and CDR2 YYEEEE. DNA of the CDR3: TGTGCCAGCAGTCCTGCAGGGAGGGGGAGCTACGAGCAGTACTTC. Residues: CASSPAGRGSYEQYF.

V is TRBV7-9 and J is TRBJ2-2; the D gene is possibly TRBD1 (7 bases). V was clipped by 4 bases and J by 13 bases, with 19 bases between them. The V gene's germline CDR1 is SEHNR and CDR2 FQNEAQ (reference sequence). The length of the CDR3 is 14 residues. CDR3 DNA: TGTGCCAGCAGCTCTAAGACAGGGACTGTCGGGCTGTTTTTT. This translates into CASSSKTGTVGLFF.

The CDR3 is CASSVGTSGSNEQFF. The CDR3 nucleotides are TGTGCCAGCAGCGTAGGCACTAGCGGGAGCAATGAGCAGTTCTTC. V gene TRBV9 combines with J gene TRBJ2-1; 11 nucleotides match TRBD2. V was clipped by 0 bases and J by 6 bases; unmatched bases: 2. CDR1 and CDR2 from the germline V gene are SGDLS and YYNGEE. The CDR3 has 15 amino acids.

The V gene is TRBV5-1, the J gene TRBJ2-7; TRBD1 aligns across 9 bases. Germline-derived CDR1 and CDR2 are SGHRS and YFSETQ. After removal of 3 bases from V and 7 bases from J, the junction contained 14 bases not matched to a gene. The CDR3 is 16 residues long. CDR3: CASSSTTGTGPGEQYF. The CDR3 DNA reads as TGCGCCAGCAGCTCCACAACCGGGACAGGGCCCGGGGAGCAGTACTTC.

The chain links TRBV19 to TRBJ2-2; no clear D. The CDR3 totals 13 residues. Germline V CDR1 and CDR2: LNHDA, SQIVND (reference sequence). Between the trimmed V and J ends, which lost 4 bases and 4 bases, there was a span of 7 bases. The CDR3 sequence: CASSTFGTGELFF. CDR3 nucleotides: TGTGCCAGTAGTACGTTCGGCACCGGGGAGCTGTTTTTT.

The chain uses TRBV28 and TRBJ1-2; D possibly corresponds to TRBD1 (6 bases). Trimming shortened V by 2 bases and J by 5 bases, and 9 bases separated the two germline ends. CDR3 size: 13 residues. Looked up from germline, CDR1 is MDHEN and CDR2 is SYDVKM. The chain's CDR3 is CASSLRGLYGYTF. CDR3 in DNA: TGTGCCAGCAGTTTAAGGGGGTTATATGGCTACACCTTC.

V and J are TRBV7-9 and TRBJ2-7; a possible D gene is TRBD2 (6 bases). The CDR3 spans 15 residues. Trimming took 1 base from V and 2 from J, leaving 12 bases between them. Germline CDR1 SEHNR, CDR2 FQNEAQ (reference sequence). In DNA form, the CDR3 reads TGTGCCAGCAGCTTAGGAGGAGGGACCACCTACGAGCAGTACTTC. Translation: CASSLGGGTTYEQYF.

This chain links TRBV6-6 with TRBJ2-7; possibly TRBD2 for D (6 bases). Trimming took 8 bases from V and 2 from J, leaving 13 bases between them. Germline V CDR1 and CDR2: MNHNY, SVGAGI (reference sequence). The CDR3 runs to 13 residues. CDR3 coding DNA: TGTGCCAGCTTCGGGACTCCTGCCTACGAGCAGTACTTC. Translated: CASFGTPAYEQYF.

The chain has TRBV5-8 and TRBJ2-3; 12 bases agree with TRBD2. The CDR3 is 16 residues long. Germline values: CDR1 SGHTS, CDR2 YDEGEE. Germline trimming cut 2 bases from V and 1 base from J; bases unmatched to any gene: 2. CDR3: CASSFRLAGGTDTQYF. In nucleotides, the CDR3 is TGTGCCAGCAGCTTCCGACTAGCGGGAGGCACAGATACGCAGTATTTT.

The chain is built from TRBV5-1 and TRBJ2-5; D unresolved. CDR1 is SGHRS, CDR2 YFSETQ, per germline. The V gene lost 1 base and the J gene lost 3 bases, with 7 bases spanning the gap. The CDR3 sequence is 13 residues long. CDR3 nucleotide sequence: TGCGCCAGCAGCTTGACAGTTAAAGAGACCCAGTACTTC. Translation gives CASSLTVKETQYF.

The J gene is TRBJ2-7, the V gene TRBV11-3, with no clear D. The CDR3 has 15 residues. Trimming stripped 1 base from V and 1 base from J, with 11 bases between. The germline gives CDR1 SGHNT, CDR2 YENEEA. CDR3 nucleotide sequence: TGTGCCAGCAGCTTAGGCCTGGCACGTTCCTACGAGCAGTACTTC. This encodes CASSLGLARSYEQYF.

This sequence joins TRBV29-1 and TRBJ2-5, with 7 bases matching TRBD1. Trimming took 4 bases from V and 2 from J; bases not matched to a gene: 7. Per germline, CDR1 SQVTM and CDR2 ANQGSEA. This CDR3 has 14 amino acids. The CDR3 protein is CSVVKQTGQETQYF. Here the CDR3 DNA reads TGCAGCGTTGTCAAACAGACAGGGCAAGAGACCCAGTACTTC.

This clone showed up just once. The rearrangement links TRBV10-3 to TRBJ2-7, with a tentative D call TRBD2 (6 bases). Germline values: CDR1 ENHRY, CDR2 SYGVKD. Trimming took off 7 bases at V and 6 bases at J, with 22 bases between the two ends. The CDR3 totals 15 residues. CDR3 in DNA: TGTGCCATCAAAGGTTCATCCAGGGCGGAGGGCGAGCAGTACTTC. This encodes CAIKGSSRAEGEQYF.

This clone was counted once. The CDR3 nucleotides are TGTGCCAGCAGCAAACCCAAAGAGACCCAGTACTTC. Its translation: CASSKPKETQYF. The V gene is TRBV21-1, the J gene TRBJ2-5; the table gives TRBD1 as D, unverified against the DNA. TRBV21-1 is a known pseudogene. This CDR3 has 12 amino acids.

This chain links TRBV4-3 with TRBJ1-2; 9 nucleotides agree with TRBD1. The CDR3 is made up of 15 amino acids. With V trimmed by 2 bases and J by 5 bases, 6 bases remained unmatched. CDR1 LGHNA and CDR2 YSLEER come from the germline V gene. CDR3 bases: TGCGCCAGCAGCCAAACGGGACAGGGTACATATGGCTACACCTTC. Protein product: CASSQTGQGTYGYTF.

The J gene is TRBJ2-1, the V gene TRBV6-6, with D maybe TRBD2 (5 bases). The CDR3 has 16 residues. CDR1 is MNHNY, CDR2 SVGAGI, per germline (reference sequence). The V end was cut by 0 bases, the J end by 3 bases, with 12 bases between. CDR3 in DNA: TGTGCCAGCAGTTACTCTAGCGCAGGAAACTACAATGAGCAGTTCTTC. Encoded protein: CASSYSSAGNYNEQFF.

The V gene is TRBV5-6, the J gene TRBJ1-3; TRBD1 aligns across 9 bases. Trimming at V came to 1 base and at J to 7 bases, leaving 9 bases not matched to a gene. In germline, CDR1 is SGHDT, CDR2 YYEEEE. This CDR3 is 16 amino acids long. CDR3 residues: CASSLTGGVYGNTIYF. CDR3 sequence (DNA): TGTGCCAGCAGCTTGACAGGGGGCGTCTACGGGAACACCATATATTTT.

This sequence joins TRBV13 and TRBJ1-4; 7 bases map to TRBD1. J lost 7 bases, V lost 5 bases, and 10 bases had no gene match. CDR1 PRHDT and CDR2 FYEKMQ come from the germline V gene (reference sequence). This CDR3 has 15 amino acids. The CDR3 sequence: CASSIRQGTGEKLFF. CDR3 DNA sequence: TGTGCCAGCAGCATCCGACAGGGAACGGGTGAAAAACTGTTTTTT.